This T cell receptor beta chain was obtained from a study of vaccination effects on CD4 cells after COVID-19. Whole-study context: Pools of viral peptides were used by the ViraFEST assay to expand antigen-specific CD4+ T cells ahead of sequencing. After the second dose, samples were taken at median day 72. About 2.1 million PBMC were placed in each well, which was supplemented with 10 IU/ml IL-2 and 7.5 to 10 ug/ml peptides.

Using immunoSEQ multiplex PCR, the repertoire was profiled, and TCRdb retains in-frame clones only, with some absent. The top ten clones hold 2% to 2.5% of a sample with more than 60,000 clones, roughly 81% of them seen once. As for this clone: Its antigen is as yet unknown.

Culture proceeded for 10 days, and CD4+ T cells were then isolated. BNT162b2 vaccine or mRNA-1273 vaccine was given to participants in two doses. IL-2 medium took the place of half the medium on both days 3 and 7. The ends were cut back, 3 bases at V and 7 bases at J, with 12 bases in the middle. Per germline, CDR1 SGHTA and CDR2 FQGNSA. The CDR3 has 14 residues. The chain combines TRBV7-2 with TRBJ1-4; D gene uncertain. The input for sequencing was CD4+ T cells from PBMCs cultured without peptide, taken after COVID-19 vaccination. The origin of this receptor is a human donor who received a COVID-19 vaccine. Here the CDR3 DNA reads TGTGCCAGCAGCTTGAACAGTGGACTTGAAAAACTGTTTTTT. Amino acid sequence: CASSLNSGLEKLFF.